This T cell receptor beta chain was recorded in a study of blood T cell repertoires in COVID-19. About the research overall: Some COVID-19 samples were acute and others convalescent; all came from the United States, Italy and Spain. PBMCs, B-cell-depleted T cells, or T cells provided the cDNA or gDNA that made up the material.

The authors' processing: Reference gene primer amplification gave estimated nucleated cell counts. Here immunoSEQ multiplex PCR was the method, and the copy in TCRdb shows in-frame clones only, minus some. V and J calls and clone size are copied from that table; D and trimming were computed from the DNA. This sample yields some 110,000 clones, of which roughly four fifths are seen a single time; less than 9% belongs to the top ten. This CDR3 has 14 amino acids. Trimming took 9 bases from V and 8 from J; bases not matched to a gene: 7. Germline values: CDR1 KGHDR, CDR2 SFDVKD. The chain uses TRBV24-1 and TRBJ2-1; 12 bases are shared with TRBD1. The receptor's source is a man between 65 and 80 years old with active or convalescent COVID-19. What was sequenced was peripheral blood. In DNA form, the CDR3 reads TGTGCCACCGGGGGACAGGGGGCTCAGGATGAGCAGTTCTTC. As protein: CATGGQGAQDEQFF.